The 24 T cell receptor beta chains reported below all come from one sample, sequenced in a study of CD8+ T cells in alopecia areata. RNA extraction was followed by reverse transcription into cDNA, which acted as the sequencing template. Generated by immunoSEQ multiplex PCR, the TCRdb table keeps only in-frame clones and is missing some. In the table there are 100,000 to 150,000 clones, 45% to 50% of which are singletons. Sequencing used NKG2D-low CD8+ T cells sorted from blood. The receptors were sampled from a human donor with alopecia areata.

This sequence joins TRBV9 and TRBJ2-7, with a tentative D call TRBD2 (7 bases). The CDR3 sequence is 15 residues long. The germline V and J ends were trimmed by 3 bases and 4 bases, with 17 bases remaining between them. The germline gives CDR1 SGDLS, CDR2 YYNGEE. The CDR3 region has the DNA TGTGCCAGCAGCGATGGGGACGGGGGGACATACGAGCAGTACTTC. Translation: CASSDGDGGTYEQYF.

The rearrangement links TRBV30 to TRBJ1-1, with a possible D match to TRBD1 (6 bases). V was shortened by 0 bases and J by 6 bases, with 14 bases between the two germline ends. Germline V gives CDR1 GTSNPN, CDR2 SVGIG (reference sequence). This CDR3 has 14 amino acids. CDR3 sequence reads: CAWSVTRRGAEAFF. As DNA, the CDR3 is TGTGCCTGGAGTGTGACAAGGAGGGGGGCTGAAGCTTTCTTT.

V gene TRBV5-4 combines with J gene TRBJ1-1, with unresolved D. CDR3 size: 14 residues. The V and J ends lost 0 bases and 4 bases respectively, with 10 bases between them. Per the germline V gene, CDR1 is SGHNT and CDR2 is YYREEE (reference sequence). CDR3 coding DNA: TGTGCCAGCAGCTTGGCCGGGCGTGGCACTGAAGCTTTCTTT. It translates to CASSLAGRGTEAFF.

The chain combines TRBV29-1 with TRBJ1-1; D unclear. V lost 0 bases and J lost 11, with 10 bases in between. The CDR3 loop spans 11 amino acids. Germline V gene lookup returns CDR1 SQVTM and CDR2 ANQGSEA. DNA of the CDR3: TGCAGCGTTGAAGACGGGATTGTGGCTTTCTTT. It is translated as CSVEDGIVAFF.

Here the CDR3 reads CASSLYRGANEQFF. In DNA, the CDR3 is TGTGCCAGCAGCCTTTACAGGGGAGCCAATGAGCAGTTCTTC. This chain uses TRBV11-2 with TRBJ2-1; 7 bases agree with TRBD1. J lost 6 bases, V lost 5 bases, and 7 bases had no gene match. The germline V gene has CDR1 SGHAT and CDR2 FQNNGV. There are 14 residues in the CDR3.

A few counts support this clone. V gene TRBV29-1 combines with J gene TRBJ2-1; 8 bases map to TRBD1. The V and J ends lost 7 bases and 8 bases, in that order; junction bases with no gene match: 16. Germline V gene data show CDR1 as SQVTM and CDR2 as ANQGSEA. CDR3 length: 15 amino acids. The CDR3: CSAAQGAAGWYEQFF. CDR3 nucleotides: TGCAGCGCTGCGCAGGGGGCGGCGGGTTGGTATGAGCAGTTCTTC.

V usage is TRBV29-1 and J usage is TRBJ2-5, with 10 nucleotides matching TRBD2. The germline V gene has CDR1 SQVTM and CDR2 ANQGSEA. The J segment lost 2 bases and the V segment lost 5 bases, leaving 17 bases of the junction unmatched. This CDR3 is built from 18 residues. CDR3 nucleotide sequence: TGCAGCGTTCGCGGCCTTGTGCTAGCGGGAGCCGAGCAAGAGACCCAGTACTTC. It encodes CSVRGLVLAGAEQETQYF.

The J gene is TRBJ2-1, the V gene TRBV6-5; D ambiguous. The ends were cut back, 0 bases at V and 5 bases at J, with 8 bases in the middle. This CDR3 has 14 residues. Germline lookup yields CDR1 MNHEY and CDR2 SVGAGI. This CDR3 is CASSYSNRHNEQFF. The CDR3 DNA is TGTGCCAGCAGTTACTCGAATCGGCACAATGAGCAGTTCTTC.

The gene calls are TRBV30 and TRBJ2-7; tentative D call: TRBD1 (6 bases). V was cut by 1 base and J by 0 bases, with 10 bases left in between. The CDR3 spans 14 residues. Germline-derived CDR1 and CDR2 are GTSNPN and SVGIG (reference sequence). This chain's CDR3 is CAWSGQVSSYEQYF. The CDR3, as DNA: TGTGCCTGGAGTGGACAGGTGAGCTCCTACGAGCAGTACTTC.

This chain uses TRBV29-1 with TRBJ2-2; 9 nucleotides match TRBD1. Trimming removed 0 bases from V and 3 bases from J; junction bases left unmatched: 2. This CDR3 has 15 amino acids. The germline gives CDR1 SQVTM, CDR2 ANQGSEA. CDR3 sequence reads: CSVEDRDRDTGELFF. CDR3 DNA sequence: TGCAGCGTTGAAGATAGGGACAGGGACACCGGGGAGCTGTTTTTT.

V gene TRBV29-1 combines with J gene TRBJ2-7, with D hard to call. The CDR3 extends over 12 amino acids. V lost 4 bases to trimming and J lost 6 bases, with 13 bases between them. Germline values: CDR1 SQVTM, CDR2 ANQGSEA. CDR3 protein: CSVAPGTGEQYF. DNA for the CDR3: TGCAGCGTTGCCCCGGGTACGGGCGAGCAGTACTTC.

The J gene is TRBJ2-7, the V gene TRBV29-1, with no clear D. CDR3 size: 13 residues. The germline gives CDR1 SQVTM, CDR2 ANQGSEA. V lost 2 bases and J lost 2, with 10 bases in between. The CDR3 DNA follows: TGCAGCGTTGAATTGGGGAACCCCTACGAGCAGTACTTC. The encoded protein is CSVELGNPYEQYF.

J is TRBJ2-3 and V is TRBV13; 14 nucleotides match TRBD2. The CDR3 contains 16 residues. CDR1 PRHDT and CDR2 FYEKMQ come from the germline V gene (reference sequence). V was clipped by 5 bases and J by 6 bases; unmatched bases: 7. The CDR3, as DNA: TGTGCCAGCAGCAATAAGACTAGCGGGGGGGCCGATACGCAGTATTTT. Translating it yields CASSNKTSGGADTQYF.

This chain's CDR3 is CAWKSGELSYEQYF. CDR3 coding DNA: TGTGCCTGGAAAAGCGGGGAGCTCTCCTACGAGCAGTACTTC. The chain uses TRBV30 and TRBJ2-7; 7 bases match TRBD2. Germline V gene sequence: CDR1 GTSNPN, CDR2 SVGIG (reference sequence). V gave up 4 bases and J gave up 0 bases; unmatched junction bases: 6. This CDR3 spans 14 amino acids.

This clone was counted between two and nine times. V and J are TRBV27 and TRBJ2-5; 9 positions agree with TRBD1. The length of the CDR3 is 15 residues. The germline CDR1 and CDR2 sequences are MNHEY and SMNVEV (reference sequence). V dropped 6 bases and J dropped 5; count of bases not matched to a gene: 10. The CDR3 reads CASSLRDREMETQYF. The CDR3 DNA sequence: TGTGCCAGCAGCCTTCGGGACAGGGAGATGGAGACCCAGTACTTC.

The chain is built from TRBV2 and TRBJ2-7, with 10 bases matching TRBD1. Looked up from germline, CDR1 is SNHLY and CDR2 is FYNNEI. V was clipped by 3 bases and J by 2 bases; unmatched bases: 4. CDR3 size: 15 residues. This CDR3 is CASSDPGQGTYEQYF. In nucleotides, the CDR3 is TGTGCCAGCAGTGATCCGGGACAGGGGACCTACGAGCAGTACTTC.

This clone was counted between two and nine times. The chain has TRBV29-1 and TRBJ2-3; possible D gene TRBD2, 5 bases. The CDR3 covers 13 residues. The V gene's germline CDR1 is SQVTM and CDR2 ANQGSEA. With 6 bases removed from V and 6 bases from J, the gap between germline ends came to 16 bases. The CDR3 is CSVDGWESDTQYF. The CDR3 DNA follows: TGCAGCGTCGACGGCTGGGAGTCGGATACGCAGTATTTT.

The chain carries TRBV4-1 and TRBJ1-1; D is ambiguous. From germline, CDR1 is MGHRA and CDR2 YSYEKL. The CDR3 length is 14 residues. The V and J ends lost 2 bases and 4 bases respectively, with 11 bases between them. CDR3 loop: CASSQTERGTEAFF. The CDR3 DNA is TGCGCCAGCAGCCAAACGGAACGGGGCACTGAAGCTTTCTTT.

V is TRBV30 and J is TRBJ2-5; D is perhaps TRBD2 (5 bases). Trimming took 3 bases from V and 5 from J, leaving 7 bases between them. Germline CDR1 and CDR2: GTSNPN and SVGIG (reference sequence). The length of the CDR3 is 11 residues. The DNA for the CDR3 is TGTGCCTGGAGCGGCGGGGAGACCCAGTACTTC. Amino acid sequence: CAWSGGETQYF. Supplemented by reference TRBV30 and TRBJ2-5, the full variable domain reads SQTIHQWPATLVQPVGSPLSLECTVEGTSNPNLYWYRQAAGRGLQLLFYSVGIGQISSEVPQNLSASRPQDRQFILSSKKLLLSDSGFYLCAWSGGETQYFGPGTRLLVL.

The CDR3 coding sequence is TGTGCCTGTGAACAGGGGGCCATCACCGGGGAGCTGTTTTTT. Translated, it gives CACEQGAITGELFF. The chain links TRBV30 to TRBJ2-2, with TRBD1 identical over 9 bases. V gave up 6 bases and J gave up 4 bases; unmatched junction bases: 6. The V gene's germline CDR1 is GTSNPN and CDR2 SVGIG (reference sequence). CDR3 length equals 14 residues.

The chain combines TRBV29-1 with TRBJ2-7; no firm D call. This CDR3 region has 11 residues. CDR1 is SQVTM, CDR2 ANQGSEA, per germline. The ends were cut back, 3 bases at V and 6 bases at J, with 9 bases in the middle. The CDR3 protein is CSVDAGPEQYF. DNA for the CDR3: TGCAGCGTTGATGCCGGCCCCGAGCAGTACTTC.

This clone showed up just a few times. The rearrangement links TRBV29-1 to TRBJ2-7; D gene uncertain. The length of the CDR3 is 13 residues. Trimming pared 1 base from V and 2 bases from J, leaving 9 bases between. Germline V lookup: CDR1 SQVTM, CDR2 ANQGSEA. The CDR3, as DNA: TGCAGCGTTGAAGTGCCGGCGACCTACGAGCAGTACTTC. The encoded protein is CSVEVPATYEQYF.

This clone appeared a few times. This chain connects TRBV14 to TRBJ2-1; a possible D gene is TRBD2 (5 bases). Deletions cut 3 bases from V and 15 bases from J, with 9 bases between. The germline CDR1 and CDR2 sequences are SGHDN and FVKESK. The CDR3 totals 10 residues. CDR3 sequence: CASSQAGSFF. The CDR3 DNA is TGTGCCAGCAGCCAGGCGGGTTCGTTCTTC.

CDR3 protein: CASSYRGSYTF. The CDR3 nucleotides are TGTGCCAGCAGTTACAGGGGGAGCTACACCTTC. The genes are TRBV27 and TRBJ1-2; 8 bases are a match to TRBD1. The CDR3 spans 11 residues. With 4 bases clipped from V and 9 bases from J, the junction kept 1 base outside the gene matches. Per germline, CDR1 MNHEY and CDR2 SMNVEV (reference sequence).